This entry lists 27 T cell receptor beta chains sequenced from one sample in a study of CD8 T cells in ankylosing spondylitis. In TCRdb, the 5' RACE reads were re-called with MiXCR into one record per CDR3 protein. The sample has approximately 250,000 distinct CDR3 sequences, roughly a quarter seen once; the top ten hold 0.5% to 0.75%. Sequences were obtained from blood, either unsorted or a sorted T cell fraction (not recorded which). All receptors derive from a male donor with ankylosing spondylitis or in good health (not recorded which).

This clonotype was counted only a few times. V usage is TRBV24-1 and J usage is TRBJ2-7; the D is unclear. The CDR3 is made up of 11 amino acids. Trimming cost V 8 bases and J 5 bases, with 9 bases left between them. Germline V gene sequence: CDR1 KGHDR, CDR2 SFDVKD. The CDR3 DNA reads as TGTGCCACCATGGGCGACCACGAGCAGTACTTC. This sequence encodes CATMGDHEQYF.

This clonotype has a count of ten or more. The chain links TRBV7-9 to TRBJ2-1; 7 bases agree with TRBD2. In germline, CDR1 is SEHNR, CDR2 FQNEAQ (reference sequence). The CDR3 sequence is 16 residues long. V lost 4 bases, J lost 3 bases, and 9 bases stayed unmatched. The CDR3 coding sequence is TGTGCCAGCAGCTCCCCTCGGGCGGGGGTCTACAATGAGCAGTTCTTC. Its protein is CASSSPRAGVYNEQFF.

V gene TRBV15 combines with J gene TRBJ2-2; no clear D. Germline V gene data show CDR1 as LNHNV and CDR2 as YYDKDF (reference sequence). V shed 6 bases and J shed 7 bases, with 6 bases lying between them. The CDR3 is made up of 11 amino acids. This chain's CDR3 is CATSPGGELFF. CDR3 sequence (DNA): TGTGCCACCAGTCCGGGCGGGGAGCTGTTTTTT. The whole variable domain, filled in from reference TRBV15 and TRBJ2-2, reads DAMVIQNPRYQVTQFGKPVTLSCSQTLNHNVMYWYQQKSSQAPKLLFHYYDKDFNNEADTPDNFQSRRPNTSFCFLDIRSPGLGDTAMYLCATSPGGELFFGEGSRLTVL.

This clonotype was observed a handful of times. The chain combines TRBV7-9 with TRBJ2-1; 8 nucleotides line up with TRBD2. Germline V CDR1 and CDR2: SEHNR, FQNEAQ (reference sequence). V lost 5 bases to trimming and J lost 6 bases; unmatched junction nucleotides: 9. The CDR3 covers 15 residues. The chain's CDR3 is CASSILGGGPNEQFF. The CDR3 DNA is TGTGCCAGCAGCATCCTCGGCGGGGGGCCCAATGAGCAGTTCTTC.

Concerning this clonotype itself: It may be a read error: a sequence one base away is much more abundant. The rearrangement joins TRBV20-1 to TRBJ2-1; no firm D call. The CDR3 loop spans 12 amino acids. The V and J ends lost 6 bases and 10 bases respectively, with 16 bases between them. The V gene's germline CDR1 is DFQATT and CDR2 SNEGSKA (reference sequence). For the CDR3, the DNA is TGCAGTGCCTCCTGTGACCCTGGCGAGCAGTTCTTC. The encoded protein is CSASCDPGEQFF.

The chain employs TRBV2 and TRBJ2-3; TRBD1 might be the D (6 bases). Germline CDR1 and CDR2: SNHLY and FYNNEI. The CDR3 totals 14 residues. Trimming removed 5 bases at V and 2 bases at J, with 11 bases between. In nucleotides, the CDR3 is TGTGCCAGCAGTCTGACAGGCTCCACAGATACGCAGTATTTT. Translating gives CASSLTGSTDTQYF.

This clonotype was seen only a few times. This chain links TRBV6-1 with TRBJ2-3; 9 bases are shared with TRBD2. The trim removed 10 bases at V and 6 bases at J, leaving 11 bases unmatched. The CDR3 spans 14 residues. Germline assignment: CDR1 MNHNS and CDR2 SASEGT. The CDR3 here is CATKRGLAEDTQYF. In DNA, the CDR3 is TGTGCCACGAAGAGGGGACTAGCAGAGGATACGCAGTATTTT.

This clonotype was seen only a few times. This sequence joins TRBV20-1 and TRBJ2-5, with D perhaps TRBD1 (7 bases). The germline CDR1 and CDR2 sequences are DFQATT and SNEGSKA (reference sequence). The CDR3 covers 15 residues. V was trimmed by 6 bases and J by 1 base, leaving 18 bases between them. In DNA, the CDR3 is TGCAGTGCGAAACGGAGGGGGCTCCTCCAAGAGACCCAGTACTTC. As protein: CSAKRRGLLQETQYF.

A note on this clonotype: The germline gene is not matched at one end of the junction; a read error may be the cause. The chain is built from TRBV20-1 and TRBJ1-6; 7 bases fit TRBD1. The CDR3 runs to 16 residues. Germline V gene sequence: CDR1 DFQATT, CDR2 SNEGSKA (reference sequence). The DNA of the CDR3 is TGCTGTGCTGTAGGGACAGTCGGACTCCAGAGGTCACCCCTCCACTTT. This translates into CCAVGTVGLQRSPLHF.

The table lists this clonotype with many counts. V is TRBV10-3 and J is TRBJ1-4; no reliable D call. This CDR3 region has 12 residues. The V gene lost 3 bases and the J gene lost 11 bases, with 10 bases spanning the gap. Germline CDR1 is ENHRY and CDR2 is SYGVKD. The CDR3 DNA reads as TGTGCCATCAGTGAAGGAGGCAGTAAACTGTTTTTT. Its translation is CAISEGGSKLFF.

The chain couples TRBV20-1 to TRBJ1-1; tentatively, D is TRBD1 (5 bases). CDR3 length: 13 amino acids. V was clipped by 6 bases and J by 1 base, with 12 bases between them. Looked up from germline, CDR1 is DFQATT and CDR2 is SNEGSKA (reference sequence). This CDR3 reads CSALGLPNTEAFF. CDR3 nucleotides: TGCAGTGCCCTGGGGCTGCCGAACACTGAAGCTTTCTTT.

This chain uses TRBV6-5 with TRBJ2-7, with D perhaps matching TRBD1 (6 bases). There are 15 residues in the CDR3. V was clipped by 2 bases and J by 6 bases, with 17 bases between them. Germline V gene sequence: CDR1 MNHEY, CDR2 SVGAGI. Here the CDR3 DNA reads TGTGCCAGCAGTTACCGAATTACAGGGAGAGGCGAGCAGTACTTC. Translation: CASSYRITGRGEQYF.

This clonotype has only a few counts. This chain uses TRBV5-1 with TRBJ1-6; 8 nucleotides line up with TRBD1. CDR3 length equals 13 residues. J gave up 13 bases and V 4 bases, and 7 bases lay outside the gene matches. Germline V gives CDR1 SGHRS, CDR2 YFSETQ. The DNA of the CDR3 is TGCGCCAGCAGCCTTGGACAGGGCCGGCCCCTCCACTTT. This encodes CASSLGQGRPLHF.

This chain links TRBV7-9 with TRBJ2-7; TRBD1 is a possible D gene (6 bases). Germline values: CDR1 SEHNR, CDR2 FQNEAQ (reference sequence). The CDR3 extends over 12 amino acids. Trimming pared 3 bases from V and 12 bases from J, leaving 15 bases between. CDR3 in DNA: TGTGCCAGCAGCTTCACAGGGCAAAGGGGGTACTTC. Translation: CASSFTGQRGYF.

This clonotype was counted a few times. The chain employs TRBV12-3 or TRBV12-4 and TRBJ1-5, with 9 bases matching TRBD1. The CDR3 has 14 amino acids. J lost 13 bases, V lost 4 bases, and 11 bases had no gene match. CDR3 residues: CASSSRDRVWKQHF. In DNA, the CDR3 is TGTGCCAGCAGTTCCAGGGACAGGGTATGGAAACAGCATTTT.

V is TRBV20-1 and J is TRBJ1-6, with 9 bases lining up with TRBD1. This CDR3 contains 14 residues. Germline V gives CDR1 DFQATT, CDR2 SNEGSKA (reference sequence). Trimming cost V 6 bases and J 4 bases; bases outside gene matches: 4. CDR3 residues: CSAKGQGYNSPLHF. CDR3 nucleotides: TGCAGTGCCAAGGGACAGGGATATAATTCACCCCTCCACTTT.

Here the CDR3 DNA reads TGTGCCAGCAGCTCGACGGGAGGAAAGACCCAGTACTTC. This codes for CASSSTGGKTQYF. This chain uses TRBV7-3 with TRBJ2-5, with 7 bases matching TRBD2. Per the germline V gene, CDR1 is SGHTA and CDR2 is FQGTGA. The V and J ends lost 4 bases and 6 bases, in that order; junction bases with no gene match: 5. This CDR3 region has 13 residues.

The chain links TRBV7-2 to TRBJ2-7; TRBD2 aligns across 9 bases. V was pared by 5 bases and J by 4 bases, with 12 bases of the junction left unmatched. The V gene's germline CDR1 is SGHTA and CDR2 FQGNSA. This CDR3 has 16 amino acids. CDR3 coding DNA: TGTGCCAGCAGCGCCAAAAGGGCTAGCGGGGCTTACGAGCAGTACTTC. Its protein is CASSAKRASGAYEQYF. Variable domain in full (rest from reference TRBV7-2 and TRBJ2-7): GAGVSQSPSNKVTEKGKDVELRCDPISGHTALYWYRQSLGQGLEFLIYFQGNSAPDKSGLPSDRFSAERTGGSVSTLTIQRTQQEDSAVYLCASSAKRASGAYEQYFGPGTRLTVT.

Worth noting for this clonotype: A much larger clonotype is one base distant, so this may be a read error. The chain couples TRBV20-1 to TRBJ2-3; possibly TRBD1 or TRBD2 for D (5 bases each). Germline V gene sequence: CDR1 DFQATT, CDR2 SNEGSKA (reference sequence). The CDR3 covers 16 residues. The DNA of the CDR3 is TGCAGTGCTAGCCGCCCGGTTATTTCTAGCACAGGTACGCAGTATTTT. Translation gives CSASRPVISSTGTQYF.

This clonotype was counted many times. The V gene is TRBV4-2, the J gene TRBJ2-1; TRBD2 aligns across 9 bases. The CDR3 length is 17 residues. The ends lost 3 bases at V and 2 bases at J; junction bases unmatched: 8. From germline, CDR1 is LGHNA and CDR2 YNFKEQ. The DNA for the CDR3 is TGTGCCAGCAGCCAGAGAAGCGGGGGGACCCCCTACAATGAGCAGTTCTTC. This codes for CASSQRSGGTPYNEQFF.

The rearrangement uses TRBV29-1 and TRBJ2-5; D is undetermined. CDR1 is SQVTM and CDR2 is ANQGSEA in the germline V gene. This CDR3 comprises 13 residues. V was pared by 4 bases and J by 6 bases, with 15 bases between. The CDR3 loop is CSVVRPDEQTQYF. CDR3 nucleotide sequence: TGCAGCGTTGTAAGACCCGACGAACAGACCCAGTACTTC.

Ten or more counts support this clonotype. This chain links TRBV10-2 with TRBJ2-3, with D maybe TRBD1 (6 bases). The CDR3 runs to 13 residues. V lost 6 bases and J 2 bases, leaving 9 bases between the germline ends. Germline assignment: CDR1 WSHSY and CDR2 SAAADI. This CDR3 reads CASRGAFTDTQYF. CDR3 DNA sequence: TGCGCCAGCAGGGGGGCCTTCACAGATACGCAGTATTTT.

The rearrangement joins TRBV29-1 to TRBJ1-1, with unresolved D. Between the trimmed V and J ends, which lost 6 bases and 6 bases, there was a span of 14 bases. The CDR3 covers 12 residues. Germline-derived CDR1 and CDR2 are SQVTM and ANQGSEA. CDR3 in DNA: TGCAGCGTACACCTCGGGATGTCTGAAGCTTTCTTT. Its protein product is CSVHLGMSEAFF.

The rearrangement links TRBV12-3 or TRBV12-4 to TRBJ2-3; possibly TRBD2 for D (6 bases). The germline V and J ends were trimmed by 4 bases and 8 bases, with 10 bases remaining between them. The CDR3 spans 12 residues. Written as DNA, the CDR3 is TGTGCCAGCAGTTCTAGGGAGGCTACGCAGTATTTT. Translating it yields CASSSREATQYF.

The chain combines TRBV15 with TRBJ1-4; TRBD1 is a possible D gene (5 bases). Germline loops: CDR1 LNHNV, CDR2 YYDKDF (reference sequence). V was clipped by 0 bases and J by 4 bases, with 12 bases between them. CDR3 length equals 16 residues. CDR3 sequence (DNA): TGTGCCACCAGCAGAGAACCGGGACGGCTTAATGAAAAACTGTTTTTT. Translation: CATSREPGRLNEKLFF.

As regards this clonotype: Given a much more abundant clone one base away, this may be a read error. The chain joins TRBV29-1 to TRBJ2-7; D tentatively fits TRBD1 or TRBD2 (5 bases each). The CDR3 consists of 14 residues. Germline lookup yields CDR1 SQVTM and CDR2 ANQGSEA. The V end was cut by 4 bases, the J end by 2 bases, with 15 bases between. This CDR3 is CSVVRHGGTYEQYF. The CDR3 DNA reads as TGCAGCGTTGTGAGGCATGGGGGAACCTACGAGCAGTACTTC.

J is TRBJ1-1 and V is TRBV7-8; TRBD1 agrees at 8 bases. Germline trimming cut 7 bases from V and 0 bases from J; bases unmatched to any gene: 10. The CDR3 spans 16 residues. CDR1 is SGHVS and CDR2 is FQNEAQ in the germline V gene. The CDR3 reads CASTMNGTGLNTEAFF. The CDR3 region has the DNA TGTGCCAGCACCATGAACGGGACAGGCCTGAACACTGAAGCTTTCTTT.